The clone carrying this T cell receptor (beta chain) was recorded only once. The antigen is not known. This sample stems from a study of shared clonotypes between healthy human individuals. Background on the study: CD8 memory received one plate per donor, CD8 naive two, CD4 memory three and CD4 naive three.

Clones were sequenced by immunoSEQ multiplex PCR, and TCRdb holds only the in-frame ones, with some missing. The sample has about 2.1 million clones, 90% to 95% seen once. CD8 cells regarded as naive lacked CD45RO, were positively chosen for CCR7, and omitted terminally differentiated effector memory CD45RA+ cells. This CDR3 has 16 residues. Germline lookup yields CDR1 SGDLS and CDR2 YYNGEE. V lost 2 bases, J lost 5 bases, and 7 bases stayed unmatched. Findings of the study overall: Against clonotypes common to all four donors, non-shared ones had lower generation probabilities. On the whole, naive subsets had larger estimated richness than memory subsets had.

The source of this sequence is a man aged 18 to 35 in good health. Some clones in this sample may be carry-over from other donors' samples. Material for sequencing was naive CD8+ T cells from PBMCs. The rearrangement links TRBV9 to TRBJ2-1, with TRBD2 matching over 10 bases. The CDR3 loop reads CASSVEGTSANNEQFF. For the CDR3, the DNA is TGTGCCAGCAGCGTCGAGGGGACTAGCGCCAACAATGAGCAGTTCTTC. Full variable domain (outside the CDR3, taken from reference TRBV9 and TRBJ2-1): DSGVTQTPKHLITATGQRVTLRCSPRSGDLSVYWYQQSLDQGLQFLIQYYNGEERAKGNILERFSAQQFPDLHSELNLSSLELGDSALYFCASSVEGTSANNEQFFGPGTRLTVL.